This T cell receptor (beta chain) was sequenced in a study of blood T cells in healthy people across ages. The CDR3 extends over 17 amino acids. J gave up 0 bases and V 3 bases, and 10 bases lay outside the gene matches. The germline V gene encodes CDR1 SGHAT and CDR2 FQNNGV. The use of a sample-barcoded 5' primer and a J-beta primer mix characterized a second PCR of about 7 to 12 cycles. MiXCR, run by TCRdb on the 5' RACE reads, gives a single entry per CDR3 protein. The sample lists around 1,500,000 distinct CDR3 sequences; 28% were seen once. The sample comprised blood. The clonotype comes from a young woman in good health. The chain is built from TRBV11-2 and TRBJ2-7, with 8 bases matching TRBD2. CDR3 sequence (DNA): TGTGCCAGCAGCTTTTGGGGTAGCGGGGTCCTCTCCTACGAGCAGTACTTC. The encoded protein is CASSFWGSGVLSYEQYF. Using reference TRBV11-2 and TRBJ2-7 for the parts outside the CDR3, the full variable domain is EAGVAQSPRYKIIEKRQSVAFWCNPISGHATLYWYQQILGQGPKLLIQFQNNGVVDDSQLPKDRFSAERLKGVDSTLKIQPAKLEDSAVYLCASSFWGSGVLSYEQYFGPGTRLTVT.